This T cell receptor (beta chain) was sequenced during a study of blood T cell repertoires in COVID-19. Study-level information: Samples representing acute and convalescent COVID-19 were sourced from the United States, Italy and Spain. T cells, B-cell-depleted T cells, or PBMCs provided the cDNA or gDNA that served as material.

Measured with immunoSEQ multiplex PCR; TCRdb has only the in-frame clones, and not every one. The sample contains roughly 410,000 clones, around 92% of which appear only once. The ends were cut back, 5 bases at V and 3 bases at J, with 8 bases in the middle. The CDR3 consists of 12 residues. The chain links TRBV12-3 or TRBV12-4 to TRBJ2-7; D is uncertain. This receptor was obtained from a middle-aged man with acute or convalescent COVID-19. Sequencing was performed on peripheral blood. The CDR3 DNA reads TGTGCCAGCAGTGACTTGAGCTACGAGCAGTACTTC. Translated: CASSDLSYEQYF.